The 28 T cell receptor beta chains listed next were all sequenced from one sample in a study of T cell responses to AZD1222 COVID-19 vaccine. Sequencing was performed with immunoSEQ multiplex PCR; in TCRdb, only in-frame clones are kept and a portion is missing. The sample contains tens of thousands of clones, approximately 83% of which appear only once. The specimen comprised peripheral blood, sampled 28 days after the second AZD1222 dose. These receptors were collected from an adult who received the AZD1222 COVID-19 vaccine.

This sequence joins TRBV6-6 and TRBJ2-5, with D unclear. V shed 3 bases and J shed 5 bases, with 13 bases lying between them. Germline loops: CDR1 MNHNY, CDR2 SVGAGI (reference sequence). The length of the CDR3 is 14 residues. CDR3 sequence reads: CASSYGQSVETQYF. DNA for the CDR3: TGTGCCAGCAGTTATGGCCAATCCGTTGAGACCCAGTACTTC.

This chain links TRBV7-3 with TRBJ1-2; D is possibly TRBD1 (6 bases). Between the trimmed V and J ends, which lost 4 bases and 4 bases, there was a span of 16 bases. The CDR3 covers 15 residues. Germline CDR1 and CDR2: SGHTA and FQGTGA. This CDR3 reads CASSSLPGAFYGYTF. CDR3 nucleotides: TGTGCCAGCAGCTCCCTTCCGGGGGCGTTCTATGGCTACACCTTC.

The chain combines TRBV28 with TRBJ1-2, with TRBD1 as a possible D gene (5 bases). V was clipped by 7 bases and J by 7 bases, with 16 bases between them. The CDR3 consists of 13 residues. Germline V gene lookup returns CDR1 MDHEN and CDR2 SYDVKM. The CDR3 DNA sequence: TGTGCCAGCACCCCGGGAGGGAGGGGTGGCTACACCTTC. Its protein is CASTPGGRGGYTF.

The gene calls are TRBV7-9 and TRBJ2-3; D is possibly TRBD2 (5 bases). Trimming pared 7 bases from V and 4 bases from J, leaving 12 bases between. CDR3 length equals 13 residues. In germline, CDR1 is SEHNR, CDR2 FQNEAQ (reference sequence). CDR3 bases: TGTGCCAGCAACCCACGCGGGCCAGATACGCAGTATTTT. This codes for CASNPRGPDTQYF. The complete variable domain, with remaining parts taken from reference TRBV7-9 and TRBJ2-3, reads DTGVSQNPRHKITKRGQNVTFRCDPISEHNRLYWYRQTLGQGPEFLTYFQNEAQLEKSRLLSDRFSAERPKGSFSTLEIQRTEQGDSAMYLCASNPRGPDTQYFGPGTRLTVL.

This clone was counted a few times. The rearrangement links TRBV6-1 to TRBJ2-1; no clear D. Trimming left V 2 bases short and J 5 bases short, with 7 bases between. Per the germline V gene, CDR1 is MNHNS and CDR2 is SASEGT. CDR3 length: 13 residues. The DNA of the CDR3 is TGTGCCAGCAGTGAATCGGGTCACAATGAGCAGTTCTTC. Its translation: CASSESGHNEQFF.

The chain joins TRBV18 to TRBJ2-2; 8 bases are shared with TRBD2. CDR1 is KGHSH, CDR2 LQKENI, per germline. This CDR3 contains 18 residues. The J segment lost 0 bases and the V segment lost 2 bases, leaving 8 bases of the junction unmatched. The CDR3 DNA reads TGTGCCAGCTCACCAGAAATAGCGGGGCCCTCGAACACCGGGGAGCTGTTTTTT. Its protein is CASSPEIAGPSNTGELFF.

The V and J genes are TRBV21-1 and TRBJ1-4. TRBV21-1 is designated a pseudogene. CDR3 size: 14 residues. The CDR3 sequence: CASSKGEAHEKLFF. CDR3 DNA: TGTGCCAGCAGCAAAGGGGAGGCCCATGAAAAACTGTTTTTT.

The chain employs TRBV27 and TRBJ2-2; D is possibly TRBD1 or TRBD2 (5 bases each). Germline V CDR1 and CDR2: MNHEY, SMNVEV (reference sequence). The CDR3 loop spans 17 amino acids. Trimming pared 1 base from V and 7 bases from J, leaving 19 bases between. CDR3 bases: TGTGCCAGCAGTTTATACGGCCAGGGAGCCGGTATCGGGGAGCTGTTTTTT. Encoded protein: CASSLYGQGAGIGELFF.

The chain joins TRBV19 to TRBJ2-5; 9 nucleotides agree with TRBD2. V shed 7 bases, J shed 3 bases, and the junction held 3 bases outside the gene matches. The CDR3 runs to 13 residues. The germline CDR1 and CDR2 sequences are LNHDA and SQIVND (reference sequence). This chain's CDR3 is CASKAGGEETQYF. CDR3 nucleotides: TGTGCCAGTAAGGCGGGAGGGGAAGAGACCCAGTACTTC.

The rearrangement uses TRBV9 and TRBJ2-2; D is possibly TRBD2 (5 bases). The CDR3 length is 14 residues. From germline, CDR1 is SGDLS and CDR2 YYNGEE. V was clipped by 4 bases and J by 6 bases, with 13 bases between them. The CDR3: CASSPGLAPGELFF. The CDR3 DNA reads as TGTGCCAGCAGCCCCGGCCTAGCCCCCGGGGAGCTGTTTTTT.

The chain is built from TRBV5-8 and TRBJ2-3, with unresolved D. Per germline, CDR1 SGHTS and CDR2 YDEGEE. V lost 4 bases to trimming and J lost 2 bases, with 23 bases between them. The CDR3 has 18 amino acids. The CDR3: CASSVLPLVGLATDTQYF. The CDR3 nucleotides read TGTGCCAGCAGCGTACTCCCGTTGGTGGGGTTGGCCACAGATACGCAGTATTTT.

The V call is TRBV28, the J call TRBJ1-5; the D is unclear. The ends were cut back, 7 bases at V and 0 bases at J, with 10 bases in the middle. CDR1 and CDR2 (germline): MDHEN, SYDVKM. This CDR3 is built from 14 residues. Here the CDR3 reads CASTKEDSNQPQHF. CDR3 nucleotides: TGTGCCAGCACAAAGGAAGATAGCAATCAGCCCCAGCATTTT.

This clone was observed a handful of times. The chain carries TRBV5-6 and TRBJ1-1; tentatively, D is TRBD1 (5 bases). The CDR3 is 14 residues long. The germline V gene encodes CDR1 SGHDT and CDR2 YYEEEE. The V end was cut by 3 bases, the J end by 2 bases, with 11 bases between. CDR3: CASSWPGTNTEAFF. CDR3 bases: TGTGCCAGCAGCTGGCCTGGGACTAACACTGAAGCTTTCTTT.

This chain connects TRBV11-3 to TRBJ2-5; either TRBD1 or TRBD2 may supply D (6 bases each). Germline lookup yields CDR1 SGHNT and CDR2 YENEEA. The CDR3 consists of 16 residues. V lost 0 bases and J lost 7, with 18 bases in between. The CDR3 loop is CASSLDPAGTSGTQYF. The CDR3 DNA follows: TGTGCCAGCAGCTTAGATCCTGCGGGGACAAGCGGGACCCAGTACTTC.

The chain links TRBV28 to TRBJ2-7; D is undetermined. This CDR3 has 13 residues. Looked up from germline, CDR1 is MDHEN and CDR2 is SYDVKM. V lost 6 bases and J lost 2, with 11 bases in between. CDR3 residues: CASRNSGTYEQYF. The CDR3 DNA follows: TGTGCCAGCAGGAACTCAGGAACCTACGAGCAGTACTTC.

The chain employs TRBV15 and TRBJ2-2, with D tentatively TRBD1 or TRBD2 (5 bases each). The V end lost 0 bases, the J end lost 3 bases, and 11 bases lay between the germline ends. The germline V gene encodes CDR1 LNHNV and CDR2 YYDKDF (reference sequence). The CDR3 spans 16 residues. The CDR3 sequence is CATSRDVLGDTGELFF. CDR3 sequence (DNA): TGTGCCACCAGCAGAGATGTATTGGGGGACACCGGGGAGCTGTTTTTT.

The rearrangement uses TRBV27 and TRBJ1-1; TRBD1 aligns across 8 bases. The germline CDR1 and CDR2 sequences are MNHEY and SMNVEV (reference sequence). With 6 bases clipped from V and 4 bases from J, the junction kept 4 bases outside the gene matches. This CDR3 comprises 13 residues. The CDR3 reads CASRPTGVTEAFF. CDR3 nucleotide sequence: TGTGCCAGCAGACCGACAGGGGTCACTGAAGCTTTCTTT.

This clone was counted once. The CDR3: CASSQAIFNGGEHDGYTF. CDR3 in DNA: TGCGCCAGCAGCCAAGCAATCTTTAACGGGGGGGAGCATGATGGCTACACCTTC. This chain links TRBV5-1 with TRBJ1-2, with D possibly matching TRBD1 (5 bases). The V end lost 4 bases, the J end lost 6 bases, and 28 bases lay between the germline ends. Germline CDR1 is SGHRS and CDR2 is YFSETQ. CDR3 length: 18 amino acids.

This chain uses TRBV9 with TRBJ1-4; D remains unclear. V lost 3 bases and J lost 3, with 15 bases in between. The CDR3 spans 16 residues. From germline, CDR1 is SGDLS and CDR2 YYNGEE. The chain's CDR3 is CASSDSNPSANEKLFF. The CDR3 nucleotides read TGTGCCAGCAGCGACAGCAACCCCAGCGCTAATGAAAAACTGTTTTTT.

The chain employs TRBV5-4 and TRBJ2-5; D possibly corresponds to TRBD1 (7 bases). Germline CDR1 is SGHNT and CDR2 is YYREEE (reference sequence). The CDR3 is 15 residues long. Between the trimmed V and J ends, which lost 6 bases and 3 bases, there was a span of 18 bases. This chain's CDR3 is CASTLGGRGEETQYF. The CDR3 region has the DNA TGTGCCAGCACCCTGGGGGGCAGGGGGGAAGAGACCCAGTACTTC.

This chain joins TRBV7-7 and TRBJ2-1; TRBD2 aligns across 12 bases. Germline CDR1 reads SSHAT; CDR2 reads FNYEAQ (reference sequence). The CDR3 runs to 15 residues. V gave up 2 bases and J gave up 9 bases; unmatched junction bases: 5. The CDR3 DNA sequence: TGTGCCAGCAGCTTATTGACTAGCGGGAGTTCTGAGCAGTTCTTC. It specifies CASSLLTSGSSEQFF.

J is TRBJ2-1 and V is TRBV11-3; D call uncertain. Germline CDR1 and CDR2: SGHNT and YENEEA. Trimming left V 4 bases short and J 8 bases short, with 12 bases between. The CDR3 loop spans 13 amino acids. The CDR3: CASSSRTSDEQFF. The DNA for the CDR3 is TGTGCCAGCAGCTCTCGGACCTCCGATGAGCAGTTCTTC.

This CDR3 is CVRSLVYGTGRETQYF. CDR3 nucleotides: TGTGTCAGAAGCTTAGTATACGGGACTGGTCGAGAGACCCAGTACTTC. This chain joins TRBV7-5 and TRBJ2-5; the table's D call, TRBD2, was not checked against the DNA. TRBV7-5 is annotated as a pseudogene. The CDR3 has 16 residues.

The chain carries TRBV28 and TRBJ2-1; the D is unclear. Germline assignment: CDR1 MDHEN and CDR2 SYDVKM. V was pared by 3 bases and J by 5 bases, with 2 bases between. The CDR3 is 11 residues long. CDR3 amino acids: CASSFDNEQFF. CDR3 bases: TGTGCCAGCAGTTTCGACAATGAGCAGTTCTTC.

The J gene is TRBJ1-2, the V gene TRBV7-8; D is possibly TRBD1 (6 bases). This CDR3 has 14 residues. Looked up from germline, CDR1 is SGHVS and CDR2 is FQNEAQ. V was pared by 0 bases and J by 5 bases, with 10 bases between. CDR3 bases: TGTGCCAGCAGCTTAGCGGGACAATGGTATGGCTACACCTTC. Translation gives CASSLAGQWYGYTF.

This chain links TRBV27 with TRBJ1-2; D gene ambiguous. The CDR3 covers 13 residues. CDR1 and CDR2 from the germline V gene are MNHEY and SMNVEV (reference sequence). Trimming took 6 bases from V and 1 from J, leaving 9 bases between them. CDR3 region: CASRQNFNYGYTF. The CDR3 DNA is TGTGCCAGCAGACAGAATTTTAACTATGGCTACACCTTC.

This clone was seen once. The chain joins TRBV29-1 to TRBJ1-4; 7 bases agree with TRBD1. After removal of 4 bases from V and 0 bases from J, the junction contained 11 bases not matched to a gene. Germline CDR1 and CDR2: SQVTM and ANQGSEA. The CDR3 runs 17 residues. CDR3 bases: TGCAGCGTTGTCCTTCCGGGACAGAAAGCAACTAATGAAAAACTGTTTTTT. As protein: CSVVLPGQKATNEKLFF.

The gene calls are TRBV5-1 and TRBJ2-3; the match to TRBD1 covers 11 bases. The CDR3 is 16 residues long. Germline lookup yields CDR1 SGHRS and CDR2 YFSETQ. V trimming: 4 bases; J trimming: 1 base; junction bases outside the gene matches: 5. CDR3 in amino acids: CASSVGTGGGTDTQYF. For the CDR3, the DNA is TGCGCCAGCAGCGTCGGGACAGGGGGAGGCACAGATACGCAGTATTTT.